A few counts support the clone carrying this TCR beta chain. The antigen is unknown. The data are from a study of T cell repertoires in cytomegalovirus infection. Turning to the study itself: Alongside well-studied HLA-B-restricted CMV epitopes, recently identified HLA-C-restricted CMV epitopes were also used. A matching HLA type, together with CMV infection, was signaled by public TCR beta signatures. The study, taken as a whole, reports: Across the ex vivo response, the dominant clonotypes were HLA-C-restricted CMV-specific TCR beta clonotypes.

Via MiXCR, TCRdb re-called the reads, giving one row per CDR3 protein. The sample has about 770,000 distinct CDR3 sequences; about 28% are singletons. The CDR3 spans 12 residues. CDR1 and CDR2 from the germline V gene are SEHNR and FQNEAQ (reference sequence). V lost 10 bases and J 0 bases, leaving 8 bases between the germline ends. V and J are TRBV7-9 and TRBJ2-3; D is ambiguous. The clonotype originates from a human donor in good health (CMV status not recorded). Some clones in this sample may be carry-over from other donors' samples. The starting material was cultured CD8+ T cells from PBMCs, obtained from culture after CMV antigen stimulation. CDR3 nucleotides: TGTGCCACCACAACTAGCACAGATACGCAGTATTTT. Protein: CATTTSTDTQYF.